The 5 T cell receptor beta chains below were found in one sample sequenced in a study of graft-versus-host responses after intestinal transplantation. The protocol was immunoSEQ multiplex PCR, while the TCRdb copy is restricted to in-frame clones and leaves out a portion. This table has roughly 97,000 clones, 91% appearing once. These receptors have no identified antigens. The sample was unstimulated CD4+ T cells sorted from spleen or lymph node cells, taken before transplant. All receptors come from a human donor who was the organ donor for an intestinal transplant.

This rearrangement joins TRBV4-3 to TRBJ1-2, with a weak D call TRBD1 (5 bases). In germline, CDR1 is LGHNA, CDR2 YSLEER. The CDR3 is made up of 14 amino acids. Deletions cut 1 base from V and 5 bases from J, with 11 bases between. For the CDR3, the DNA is TGCGCCAGCAGCCAAGTTGGGACTTTATATGGCTACACCTTC. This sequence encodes CASSQVGTLYGYTF.

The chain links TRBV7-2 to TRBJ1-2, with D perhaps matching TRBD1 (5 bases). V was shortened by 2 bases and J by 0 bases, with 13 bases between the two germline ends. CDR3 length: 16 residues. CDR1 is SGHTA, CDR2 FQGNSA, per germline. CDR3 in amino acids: CASSLWQGKANYGYTF. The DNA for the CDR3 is TGTGCCAGCAGCTTATGGCAGGGAAAGGCTAACTATGGCTACACCTTC.

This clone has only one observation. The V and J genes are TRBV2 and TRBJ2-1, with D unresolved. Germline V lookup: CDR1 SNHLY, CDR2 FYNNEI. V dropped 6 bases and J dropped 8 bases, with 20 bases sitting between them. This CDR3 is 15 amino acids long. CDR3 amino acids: CASRTDWYSIDEQFF. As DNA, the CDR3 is TGTGCCAGCAGGACCGACTGGTACTCAATCGATGAGCAGTTCTTC.

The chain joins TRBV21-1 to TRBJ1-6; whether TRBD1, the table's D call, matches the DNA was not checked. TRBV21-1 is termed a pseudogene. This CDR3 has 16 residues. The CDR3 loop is CASSKSGRTGSSPLHF. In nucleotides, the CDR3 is TGTGCCAGCAGCAAAAGCGGCAGGACAGGCAGTTCACCCCTCCACTTT.

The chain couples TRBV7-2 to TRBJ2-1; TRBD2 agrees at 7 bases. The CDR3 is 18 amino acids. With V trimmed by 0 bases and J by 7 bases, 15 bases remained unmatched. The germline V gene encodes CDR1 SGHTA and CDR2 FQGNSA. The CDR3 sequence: CASSLALPRGEVANEQFF. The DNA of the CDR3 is TGTGCCAGCAGCTTAGCGCTTCCCCGGGGGGAAGTGGCTAATGAGCAGTTCTTC.